This is a list of T cell receptor beta chains from one sample in a study of blood T cell repertoires in COVID-19. Produced via immunoSEQ multiplex PCR; TCRdb's table is partial and in-frame only. Among about 280,000 clones, under 90% were seen once, and the ten largest hold 8.5% to 9.5%. What was sequenced was peripheral blood. These receptor sequences come from a woman aged 45-65 years who had recovered from COVID-19. Both conserved end residues are part of each CDR3.

V gene | CDR3 protein
TRBV7-2 | CASSKTGSYEQYF
TRBV2 | CASSGGQGSYEQYF
TRBV19 | CASSISSGGHYEQYF
TRBV24-1 | CATGTANTGELFF
TRBV7-3 | CASRSGSDADTQYF
TRBV7-3 | CASSPIRTGPGANVLTF
TRBV5-4 | CASSLQGLRNEQYF
TRBV2 | CASLGGRTGPETQYF
TRBV18 | CASSPLEELGYNEQFF
TRBV15 | CATSSERGYEQFF
TRBV5-1 | CASKGTGGANEKLFF
TRBV19 | CASSIAGYNQPQHF
TRBV5-8 | CASTPRGISSPLHF
TRBV7-3 | CASSLTLLGGDQHF
TRBV2 | CASSVGVRETQYF
TRBV28 | CASRTGGPEDYGYTF
TRBV28 | CASRSGQGVEKLFF
TRBV7-2 | CASGPDRGHDYGYTF
TRBV28 | CASSLTGGFYEQYF
TRBV4-3 | CASSQWTGTNTGELFF
TRBV2 | CASSVGLSSGYTF
TRBV6-2/TRBV6-3 | CASSYSEGAQETQYF
TRBV21-1 | CASVGLAGMDTQYF
TRBV9 | CASSVGRGQIVETQYF
TRBV7-2 | CASSPTSGGWSYEQYF
TRBV21-1 | CASSKAWTGAQETQYF
TRBV6-2/TRBV6-3 | CASSYATSGGHNEQFF
TRBV3-1/TRBV3-2 | CAALGQTYSENQPQHF
TRBV18 | CASSESQGSNTEAFF
TRBV9 | CASSARTGDNEKLFF
TRBV3-1/TRBV3-2 | CASSQTIGGESNEQFF
TRBV3-1/TRBV3-2 | CASSQEPQGRGGYTF
TRBV28 | CASSFGGHYNEQFF
TRBV19 | CASSVGQLRELFF
TRBV4-2 | CASSQDKTSGHEQFF
TRBV28 | CASPAGRGLPDTQYF
TRBV18 | CASSPLLGAGTNNEQFF
TRBV7-8 | CASSFAGQGRTEAFF
TRBV7-9 | CASSLPPAGTDTQYF
TRBV7-9 | CASSLGLAGDAYEQYF
TRBV27 | CASSYRVPFWADTQYF